This T cell receptor beta chain was sequenced in a study of blood T cell repertoires in COVID-19. Across the study: Samples of COVID-19 (acute and convalescent) were obtained from the United States, Italy and Spain. T cells, B-cell-depleted T cells, or PBMCs provided the cDNA or gDNA that served as material.

Germline CDR1 SGHTA, CDR2 FQGTGA. V gave up 9 bases and J gave up 4 bases, with 21 bases separating them. The CDR3 covers 16 residues. Methods used by the authors: Using reference gene primer amplification, nucleated cell counts were estimated. Some clones are missing from TCRdb's copy, which holds only in-frame ones; the method was immunoSEQ multiplex PCR. The V and J calls and the clone size are those of that table, but D and trimming were determined from the DNA. The sample carries about 180,000 clones, approximately 83% recorded once. As to this clone: The same CDR3 can be traced to other DNA sequences in this sample.

This TCR came from a human donor in a cohort sampled during active COVID-19. Sequencing input: peripheral blood. This chain links TRBV7-3 with TRBJ2-2, with D maybe TRBD2 (7 bases). This chain's CDR3 is CASSQSGTPSTGELFF. The CDR3 DNA is TGTGCCAGTAGCCAGAGCGGGACACCCAGCACCGGGGAGCTGTTTTTT.